The entry below describes one T cell receptor beta chain. Its antigen is not identified. Vbeta (60) and Jbeta (13) primers were used in the PCR. The method was immunoSEQ multiplex PCR; TCRdb's version includes in-frame clones alone and lacks a portion of them. The data hold around 110,000 clones, with about 68% observed a single time. With 6 bases removed from V and 2 bases from J, the gap between germline ends came to 11 bases. The CDR3 extends over 14 amino acids. Germline-derived CDR1 and CDR2 are LNHDA and SQIVND (reference sequence). The data originate from a study of cytomegalovirus exposure and HLA in healthy donors. Study overall: Approximately 180 million T cells yielded roughly 100 million unique TCR beta sequences, as an earlier analysis found.

Broader study findings: A classifier reportedly called cytomegalovirus status with high sensitivity and specificity. Analysis was performed later, and it showed HLA-associated TCR beta chains to be more clonally expanded than equally common others.

Sample: PBMCs. The chain has TRBV19 and TRBJ1-5; D not resolved. The clonotype was recovered from a woman aged 40 to 49 in good health and CMV-seropositive. The CDR3: CASRGVNGNQPQHF. In DNA form, the CDR3 reads TGTGCCAGTAGGGGAGTAAACGGCAATCAGCCCCAGCATTTT.